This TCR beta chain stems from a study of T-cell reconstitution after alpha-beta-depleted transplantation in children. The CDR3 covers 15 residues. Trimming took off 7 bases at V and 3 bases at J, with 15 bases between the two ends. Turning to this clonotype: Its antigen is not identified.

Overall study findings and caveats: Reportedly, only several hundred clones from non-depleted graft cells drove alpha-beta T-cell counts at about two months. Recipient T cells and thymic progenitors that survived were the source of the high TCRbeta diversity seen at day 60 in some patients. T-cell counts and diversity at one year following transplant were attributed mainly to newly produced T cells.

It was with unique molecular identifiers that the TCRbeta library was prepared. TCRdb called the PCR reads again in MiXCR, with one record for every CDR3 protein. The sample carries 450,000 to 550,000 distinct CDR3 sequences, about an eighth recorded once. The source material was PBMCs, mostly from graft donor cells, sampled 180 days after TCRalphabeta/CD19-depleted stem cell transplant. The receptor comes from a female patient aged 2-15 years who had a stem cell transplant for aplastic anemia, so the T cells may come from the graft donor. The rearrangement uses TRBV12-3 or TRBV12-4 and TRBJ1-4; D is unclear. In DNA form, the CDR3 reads TGTGCCAGCACCCTTCGGCCGGGCCCTAATGAAAAACTGTTTTTT. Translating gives CASTLRPGPNEKLFF.